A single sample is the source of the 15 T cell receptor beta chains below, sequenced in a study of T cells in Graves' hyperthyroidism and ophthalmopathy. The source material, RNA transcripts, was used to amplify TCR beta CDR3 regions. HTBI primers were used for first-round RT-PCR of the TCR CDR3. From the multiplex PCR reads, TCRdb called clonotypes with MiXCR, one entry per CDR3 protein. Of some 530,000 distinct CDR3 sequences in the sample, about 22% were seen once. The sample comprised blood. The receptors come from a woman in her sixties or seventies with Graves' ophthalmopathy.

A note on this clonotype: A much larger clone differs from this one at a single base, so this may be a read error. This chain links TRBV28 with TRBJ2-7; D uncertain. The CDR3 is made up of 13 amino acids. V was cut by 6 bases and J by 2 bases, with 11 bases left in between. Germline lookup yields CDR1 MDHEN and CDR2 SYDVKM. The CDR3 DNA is TGTGCCAGCAGGTGGACGGAGACCTACGAGCAGTACTTC. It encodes CASRWTETYEQYF. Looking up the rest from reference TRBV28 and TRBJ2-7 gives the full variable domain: DVKVTQSSRYLVKRTGEKVFLECVQDMDHENMFWYRQDPGLGLRLIYFSYDVKMKEKGDIPEGYSVSREKKERFSLILESASTNQTSMYLCASRWTETYEQYFGPGTRLTVT.

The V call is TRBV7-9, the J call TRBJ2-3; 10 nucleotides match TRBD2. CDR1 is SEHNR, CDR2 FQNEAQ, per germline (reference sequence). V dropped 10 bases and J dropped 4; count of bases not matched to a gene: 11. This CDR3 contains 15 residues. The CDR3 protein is CATTAAGGPSDTQYF. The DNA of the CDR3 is TGTGCCACGACGGCAGCGGGAGGGCCGTCAGATACGCAGTATTTT.

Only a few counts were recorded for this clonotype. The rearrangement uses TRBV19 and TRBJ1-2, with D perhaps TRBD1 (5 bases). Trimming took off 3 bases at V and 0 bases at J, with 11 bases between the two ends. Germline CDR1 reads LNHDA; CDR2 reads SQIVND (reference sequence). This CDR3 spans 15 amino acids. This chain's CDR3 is CASSIGTGPNYGYTF. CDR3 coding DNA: TGTGCCAGTAGTATCGGCACAGGTCCTAACTATGGCTACACCTTC.

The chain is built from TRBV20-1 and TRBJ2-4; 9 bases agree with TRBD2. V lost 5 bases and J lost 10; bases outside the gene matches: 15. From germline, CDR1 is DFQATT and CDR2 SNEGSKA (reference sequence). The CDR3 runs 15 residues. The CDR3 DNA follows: TGCAGTGCTCCAGTAGCGGGAGCCTTCATGGGGATTCAGTACTTC. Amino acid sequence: CSAPVAGAFMGIQYF.

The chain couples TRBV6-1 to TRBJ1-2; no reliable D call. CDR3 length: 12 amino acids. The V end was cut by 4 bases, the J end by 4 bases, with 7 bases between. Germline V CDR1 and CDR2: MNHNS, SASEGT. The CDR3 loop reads CASSGEFYGYTF. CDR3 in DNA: TGTGCCAGCAGTGGGGAATTCTATGGCTACACCTTC.

The CDR3 region is CASSLGGRVDYGYTF. The CDR3 nucleotides are TGTGCCAGCAGCTTAGGTGGCAGGGTAGACTATGGCTACACCTTC. This chain links TRBV7-8 with TRBJ1-2, with D possibly being TRBD1 (5 bases). The V gene lost 1 base and the J gene lost 3 bases, with 12 bases spanning the gap. CDR1 and CDR2 (germline): SGHVS, FQNEAQ. This CDR3 region has 15 residues.

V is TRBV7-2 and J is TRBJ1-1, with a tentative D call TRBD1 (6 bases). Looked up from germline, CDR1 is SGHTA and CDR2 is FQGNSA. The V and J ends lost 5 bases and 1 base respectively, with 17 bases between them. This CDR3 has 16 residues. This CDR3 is CASSPEAAGANTEAFF. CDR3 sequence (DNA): TGTGCCAGCAGCCCAGAAGCTGCGGGGGCGAACACTGAAGCTTTCTTT.

CDR3 DNA: TGTGCCAGCAGTGGGGAAGGGATATTCTACGAGCAGTACTTC. Protein product: CASSGEGIFYEQYF. The chain has TRBV6-1 and TRBJ2-7, with D unclear. Germline CDR1 reads MNHNS; CDR2 reads SASEGT. V shed 4 bases and J shed 3 bases, with 13 bases lying between them. The CDR3 spans 14 residues.

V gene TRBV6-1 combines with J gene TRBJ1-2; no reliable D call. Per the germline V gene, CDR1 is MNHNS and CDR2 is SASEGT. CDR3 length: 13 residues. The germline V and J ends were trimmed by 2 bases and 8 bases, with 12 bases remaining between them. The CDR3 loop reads CASSEWAWKGYTF. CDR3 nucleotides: TGTGCCAGCAGTGAATGGGCATGGAAGGGCTACACCTTC.

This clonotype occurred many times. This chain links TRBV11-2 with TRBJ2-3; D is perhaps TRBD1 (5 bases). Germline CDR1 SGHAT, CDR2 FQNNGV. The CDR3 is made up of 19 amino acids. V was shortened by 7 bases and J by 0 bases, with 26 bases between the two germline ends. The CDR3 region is CASNPRNGQAYSSTDTQYF. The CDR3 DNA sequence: TGTGCCAGCAACCCTCGGAACGGACAAGCATACTCTAGCACAGATACGCAGTATTTT.

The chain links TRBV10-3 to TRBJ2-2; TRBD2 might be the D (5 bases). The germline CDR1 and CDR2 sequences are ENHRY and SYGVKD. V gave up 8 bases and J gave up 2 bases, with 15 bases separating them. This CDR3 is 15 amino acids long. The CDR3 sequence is CAIGDSVLNTGELFF. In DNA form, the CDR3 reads TGTGCCATCGGGGATAGCGTTCTTAACACCGGGGAGCTGTTTTTT.

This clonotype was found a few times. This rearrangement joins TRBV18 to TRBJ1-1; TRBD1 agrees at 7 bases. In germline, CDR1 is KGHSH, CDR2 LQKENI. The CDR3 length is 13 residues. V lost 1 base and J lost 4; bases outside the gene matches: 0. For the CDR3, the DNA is TGTGCCAGCTCACCACGGACAGGCACTGAAGCTTTCTTT. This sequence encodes CASSPRTGTEAFF.

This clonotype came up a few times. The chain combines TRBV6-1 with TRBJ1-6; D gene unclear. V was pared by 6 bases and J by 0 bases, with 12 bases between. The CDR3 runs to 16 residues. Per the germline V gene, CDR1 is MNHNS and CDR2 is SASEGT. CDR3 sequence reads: CASRVTQSSYNSPLHF. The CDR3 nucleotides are TGTGCCAGCAGAGTGACACAGAGCTCCTATAATTCACCCCTCCACTTT.

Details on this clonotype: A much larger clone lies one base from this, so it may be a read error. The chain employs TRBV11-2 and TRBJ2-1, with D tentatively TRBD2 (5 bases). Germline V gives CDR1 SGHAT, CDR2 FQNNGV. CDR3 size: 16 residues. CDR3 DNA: TGTGCCAGCAGGATCCCTAGCCTGAGCTCCTACAATGGGCAGTTCTTC. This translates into CASRIPSLSSYNGQFF.

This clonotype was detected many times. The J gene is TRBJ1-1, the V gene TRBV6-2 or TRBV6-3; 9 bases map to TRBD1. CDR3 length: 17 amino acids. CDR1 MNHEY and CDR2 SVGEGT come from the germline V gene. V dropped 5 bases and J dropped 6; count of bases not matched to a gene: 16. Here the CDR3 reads CASSHRDREHKGAEAFF. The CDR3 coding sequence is TGTGCCAGCAGTCACCGGGACAGGGAGCATAAGGGGGCTGAAGCTTTCTTT.